This TCR beta chain was observed in a study of T cells in Graves' hyperthyroidism and ophthalmopathy (dated by TCRdb to between 2019 and 2020). General notes on the study: Peripheral blood samples were taken at initial diagnosis, before any treatment was given. A discovery cohort of 95 to 100 patients, roughly 45 with Graves' ophthalmopathy and 57 with stable Graves' hyperthyroidism, was used to find distinguishing TCR V-J signatures. Whether ophthalmopathy could be predicted prospectively was tested in an independent validation cohort made up of 18 to 20 hyperthyroidism patients plus 17 patients who later progressed to ophthalmopathy. The approximately 100 discovery patients were divided at random into training and test sets in a 7:3 ratio. The study also compared thyroid tissue and blood T-cell repertoires from about six Graves' hyperthyroidism patients. Following sampling, methimazole starting at 30 mg daily was given to hyperthyroidism patients, and high-dose intravenous methylprednisolone was given to ophthalmopathy patients. The paper reports TCR Vbeta CDR3 sequencing of some 140 peripheral blood samples: around 45 ophthalmopathy, about 75 hyperthyroidism and around 17 progressor patients. Overall results and qualifications from the work: No statistical method was used to set the sample size in advance, and investigators knew the group allocation. Ophthalmopathy was separated from stable hyperthyroidism by a 13 V-J signature model, with 85% to 90% sensitivity and 81% to 82% specificity obtained in cross-validation and 80%/75% obtained in testing. During validation, the model predicted progression to ophthalmopathy a median of about 6.5 months ahead of onset, with around 71% sensitivity and about 75% specificity. Blood samples also contained most of the expanded thyroid clonotypes (frequency above 0.001), which suggests that blood repertoires may reflect thyroid immune responses.

Hyperthyroidism patients were newly diagnosed, with disease duration under 2 months, and aged 18 to 65 years. The study excluded patients with uncontrolled infections, other autoimmune diseases, pregnancy or lactation. Diagnoses relied on clinical symptoms, serum thyroxine and TRAb, thyroid ultrasound and orbital computed tomography. Blood from progressor patients was drawn when they were first diagnosed with hyperthyroidism, before any ophthalmopathy symptoms appeared. PBMCs were separated from approximately 9.9 ml of fresh peripheral blood using Ficoll-Paque density gradient centrifugation. Progressor patients were initially diagnosed with Graves' hyperthyroidism and developed ophthalmopathy during follow-up. Total RNA was extracted with Trizol reagent, and quality was checked on an Agilent 2100 Bioanalyzer. The CDR1 and CDR2 encoded by the germline V gene are SGHVS and FNYEAQ. The CDR3 is 19 amino acids long, termini counted.

The TCR beta CDR3 regions were amplified from the RNA transcripts. The first round of RT-PCR for the TCR CDR3 was performed with the HTBI primer set and the Qiagen OneStep RT-PCR kit. Libraries were constructed in a second round of multiplex PCR, after which size selection and purification were performed. Libraries were sequenced paired-end with 100 bp reads on an Illumina HiSeq2000. As for how the authors treated the data: SOAPnuke was used to process the raw data, throwing out any read that contained adapters or uncalled bases, had a mean Phred below 15, or lacked an exact constant-primer or identifier match. COPE v1.2.5 was used to merge high-quality paired reads, and clonotypes were defined as unique nucleotide sequences. MiTCR v1.1 was used to align the clonotypes against IMGT TRBV, TRBD and TRBJ reference segments. Analysis was restricted to V-J combinations with a frequency above 0.0001, which covered about 99% of repertoires. The TCS score was defined as F50 (clonal expansion) divided by E x V (chaos), with BLOSUM62-based TCRdist calculated between CDR3 peptides within each V-J. Welch's t-statistics and random forest reduced approximately 520 V-J features to fewer than 15, which were used in a naive Bayes classifier (R e1071). TCRdb ran its own pipeline on the public reads, namely fastp trimming at Q25 and MiXCR clone calling, and kept in-frame beta chains. Each record represents a unique CDR3 protein, reported with the most common genes and DNA among its rows. The V and J calls were not made by the authors but by TCRdb's processing. The table for this sample lists 35,000 to 40,000 distinct CDR3 sequences; just under 50% of them were counted only once. The ten largest clones take up roughly 6.2% of the sample.

About this clonotype: Its cognate antigen has yet to be identified. This CDR3 is missing its conserved last phenylalanine or tryptophan, likely due to a read error. Because the CDR3's place on the DNA is in doubt, the DNA is left out and the CDR3 is given as listed by TCRdb.

The sequence joins TRBV7-6 to TRBJ2-5; the table's TRBD1 call for D was not verified on the DNA. This receptor was obtained from a woman aged 45-59 years with Graves' hyperthyroidism that later progressed to Graves' ophthalmopathy. The sequencing input was blood. This receptor has the CDR3 CASSFDRRIGDNYGYTFGS.